Listed here are 23 T cell receptor beta chains from one sample, sequenced in a study of Ad26.COV2.S vaccination and SARS-CoV-2 variants. This sample's treatment: some 19 received Ad26.COV2.S at low or high dose, single or two shots; a few received placebo; per-sample allocation not given. Day 63 following the first vaccine or placebo injection was when the samples were taken. Produced via immunoSEQ multiplex PCR; TCRdb's table is partial and in-frame only. This table holds 300,000 to 400,000 clones, 70% to 90% found once. The specimen comprised peripheral blood, sampled in a trial of Ad26.COV2.S vaccine versus placebo. All receptors come from a person between 18 and 59 years old who received the Ad26.COV2.S COVID-19 vaccine or a placebo.

This clone appeared once. The chain combines TRBV28 with TRBJ1-6; unclear D gene. Trimming pared 3 bases from V and 8 bases from J, leaving 14 bases between. Germline V gene sequence: CDR1 MDHEN, CDR2 SYDVKM. The CDR3 totals 15 residues. The CDR3 spells CASSFPQARYSPLHF. CDR3 DNA: TGTGCCAGCAGTTTCCCCCAGGCGAGGTATTCACCCCTCCACTTT. The complete variable domain, with remaining parts taken from reference TRBV28 and TRBJ1-6, reads DVKVTQSSRYLVKRTGEKVFLECVQDMDHENMFWYRQDPGLGLRLIYFSYDVKMKEKGDIPEGYSVSREKKERFSLILESASTNQTSMYLCASSFPQARYSPLHFGNGTRLTVT.

This chain uses TRBV7-2 with TRBJ2-7; no clear D. The CDR3 sequence is 15 residues long. Germline V gene sequence: CDR1 SGHTA, CDR2 FQGNSA. V dropped 5 bases and J dropped 4 bases, with 18 bases sitting between them. The CDR3 nucleotides are TGTGCCAGCAGCCCTAGGAGCTATACCAATTACGAGCAGTACTTC. This translates into CASSPRSYTNYEQYF.

This rearrangement joins TRBV30 to TRBJ2-7; 9 bases fit TRBD1. Germline V gene data show CDR1 as GTSNPN and CDR2 as SVGIG (reference sequence). After removal of 2 bases from V and 1 base from J, the junction contained 3 bases not matched to a gene. The CDR3 runs 14 residues. In nucleotides, the CDR3 is TGTGCCTGGAGTCACGACAGGGGGTCCTACGAGCAGTACTTC. This codes for CAWSHDRGSYEQYF.

The chain carries TRBV4-1 and TRBJ2-7; maybe TRBD2 (6 bases). V was shortened by 4 bases and J by 6 bases, with 16 bases between the two germline ends. From germline, CDR1 is MGHRA and CDR2 YSYEKL. The CDR3 runs to 14 residues. CDR3 loop: CASSRTGTPGEQYF. CDR3 DNA sequence: TGCGCCAGCAGCCGAACCGGGACTCCAGGCGAGCAGTACTTC.

The chain joins TRBV3-1 (or the pseudogene TRBV3-2) to TRBJ1-3, with D possibly matching TRBD1 (5 bases). Germline lookup yields CDR1 LGHDT and CDR2 YNNKEL (reference sequence). There are 15 residues in the CDR3. V dropped 1 base and J dropped 4 bases, with 11 bases sitting between them. As DNA, the CDR3 is TGTGCCAGCAGCCAAGCGGGGGTACGAGGAAACACCATATATTTT. Encoded protein: CASSQAGVRGNTIYF.

There are a few counts of this clone. The chain has TRBV5-1 and TRBJ1-5, with TRBD1 as a possible D gene (5 bases). There are 14 residues in the CDR3. The V and J ends lost 4 bases and 4 bases respectively, with 12 bases between them. CDR1 and CDR2 from the germline V gene are SGHRS and YFSETQ. CDR3 sequence: CASSPGTANQPQHF. CDR3 nucleotides: TGCGCCAGCAGCCCCGGGACCGCTAATCAGCCCCAGCATTTT. Drawing the rest from reference TRBV5-1 and TRBJ1-5, the complete variable domain is KAGVTQTPRYLIKTRGQQVTLSCSPISGHRSVSWYQQTPGQGLQFLFEYFSETQRNKGNFPGRFSGRQFSNSRSEMNVSTLELGDSALYLCASSPGTANQPQHFGDGTRLSIL.

V gene TRBV6-4 combines with J gene TRBJ2-3; perhaps D is TRBD1 or TRBD2 (5 bases each). Trimming shortened V by 2 bases and J by 6 bases, and 12 bases separated the two germline ends. Germline lookup yields CDR1 MRHNA and CDR2 SNTAGT. The CDR3 contains 14 residues. The CDR3 coding sequence is TGTGCCAGCAGTGACGCGCCAGGGAGTGATACGCAGTATTTT. Translated, it gives CASSDAPGSDTQYF.

This chain joins TRBV9 and TRBJ2-1, with 10 positions matching TRBD1. J was trimmed by 6 bases and V by 6 bases; bases with no gene match: 9. The CDR3 consists of 15 residues. CDR1 SGDLS and CDR2 YYNGEE come from the germline V gene. CDR3 nucleotide sequence: TGTGCCAGCACCTCGAGGACAGGGGGGGCCAATGAGCAGTTCTTC. Residues: CASTSRTGGANEQFF.

The chain is built from TRBV19 and TRBJ2-7; 8 bases are shared with TRBD1. V lost 7 bases, J lost 4 bases, and 6 bases stayed unmatched. Germline V lookup: CDR1 LNHDA, CDR2 SQIVND (reference sequence). CDR3 size: 13 residues. CDR3 bases: TGTGCCAGTACTCCAGGGGGCGCTTACGAGCAGTACTTC. It encodes CASTPGGAYEQYF.

The chain has TRBV6-5 and TRBJ2-7; 7 bases are a match to TRBD2. Germline assignment: CDR1 MNHEY and CDR2 SVGAGI. With 5 bases clipped from V and 4 bases from J, the junction kept 8 bases outside the gene matches. There are 14 residues in the CDR3. The CDR3 nucleotides are TGTGCCAGCAGTACACCTTCCGGGGGGTACGAGCAGTACTTC. This encodes CASSTPSGGYEQYF.

The rearrangement links TRBV7-2 to TRBJ2-5, with 7 bases fitting TRBD1. V lost 5 bases to trimming and J lost 5 bases; unmatched junction nucleotides: 11. Germline V CDR1 and CDR2: SGHTA, FQGNSA. The CDR3 totals 15 residues. The chain's CDR3 is CASSARQGVWETQYF. The CDR3 region has the DNA TGTGCCAGCAGCGCAAGACAGGGCGTATGGGAGACCCAGTACTTC.

The rearrangement uses TRBV7-9 and TRBJ2-1; D remains ambiguous. The germline V and J ends were trimmed by 3 bases and 6 bases, with 12 bases remaining between them. The germline CDR1 and CDR2 sequences are SEHNR and FQNEAQ (reference sequence). The CDR3 sequence is 14 residues long. The CDR3 sequence: CASSLSALRNEQFF. The CDR3 DNA reads as TGTGCCAGCAGCTTGTCGGCCCTCCGCAATGAGCAGTTCTTC.

The V call is TRBV29-1, the J call TRBJ1-5; 7 bases are shared with TRBD1. In germline, CDR1 is SQVTM, CDR2 ANQGSEA. The CDR3 is 13 amino acids. Trimming took 4 bases from V and 2 from J; bases not matched to a gene: 2. The CDR3: CSVGQGGNQPQHF. CDR3 bases: TGCAGCGTTGGGCAGGGGGGCAATCAGCCCCAGCATTTT.

This clone was detected only once. The chain uses TRBV6-1 and TRBJ1-2, with 7 bases identical to TRBD1. Germline assignment: CDR1 MNHNS and CDR2 SASEGT. V lost 2 bases and J lost 5; bases outside the gene matches: 5. This CDR3 region has 14 residues. This CDR3 is CASSEPTGWYGYTF. The CDR3 nucleotides are TGTGCCAGCAGTGAACCGACAGGGTGGTATGGCTACACCTTC.

The gene calls are TRBV7-2 and TRBJ2-5, with D unclear. The CDR3 has 14 residues. V was cut by 0 bases and J by 0 bases, with 5 bases left in between. CDR1 and CDR2 from the germline V gene are SGHTA and FQGNSA. CDR3 sequence: CASSLAQNQETQYF. CDR3 nucleotides: TGTGCCAGCAGCTTAGCACAAAACCAAGAGACCCAGTACTTC.

The V call is TRBV5-4, the J call TRBJ2-1, with 7 bases lining up with TRBD1. CDR3 length: 16 residues. The V segment lost 0 bases and the J segment 2 bases; nucleotides outside the gene matches: 5. Germline V CDR1 and CDR2: SGHNT, YYREEE (reference sequence). The CDR3 sequence: CASSLARQGTYNEQFF. DNA of the CDR3: TGTGCCAGCAGCTTGGCCCGACAGGGCACCTACAATGAGCAGTTCTTC.

The chain employs TRBV18 and TRBJ1-1; D uncertain. CDR1 is KGHSH and CDR2 is LQKENI in the germline V gene. This CDR3 has 14 amino acids. Trimming left V 3 bases short and J 1 base short, with 9 bases between. CDR3 in amino acids: CASSPGEGNTEAFF. CDR3 coding DNA: TGTGCCAGCTCACCGGGCGAGGGGAACACTGAAGCTTTCTTT.

The gene calls are TRBV10-3 and TRBJ2-5; 8 bases agree with TRBD2. Germline CDR1 and CDR2: ENHRY and SYGVKD. V trimming: 5 bases; J trimming: 1 base; junction bases outside the gene matches: 12. CDR3 length: 17 residues. CDR3 DNA sequence: TGTGCCATCAGTCCGAGTCCCGGGACTAGGATCCAAGAGACCCAGTACTTC. Translated: CAISPSPGTRIQETQYF.

The chain joins TRBV7-9 to TRBJ1-1, with 7 bases aligning to TRBD1. V lost 5 bases to trimming and J lost 5 bases; unmatched junction nucleotides: 8. This CDR3 contains 14 residues. The germline V gene has CDR1 SEHNR and CDR2 FQNEAQ (reference sequence). The CDR3 nucleotides are TGTGCCAGCAGCGATCAGGGGGAAATAACTGAAGCTTTCTTT. It is translated as CASSDQGEITEAFF.

This chain uses TRBV6-4 with TRBJ1-1; 9 positions match TRBD1. Germline V gene lookup returns CDR1 MRHNA and CDR2 SNTAGT. CDR3 length equals 15 residues. Trimming at V came to 6 bases and at J to 1 base, leaving 6 bases not matched to a gene. CDR3 bases: TGTGCCAGCAGAGAAGGGACAGGGTCGAACACTGAAGCTTTCTTT. Translating it yields CASREGTGSNTEAFF.

This rearrangement joins TRBV20-1 to TRBJ2-7; D unclear. CDR3 size: 11 residues. Germline CDR1 is DFQATT and CDR2 is SNEGSKA (reference sequence). The V and J ends lost 1 base and 5 bases respectively, with 6 bases between them. The CDR3 bases are TGCAGTGCTAGAGCACGTGACGAGCAGTACTTC. It encodes CSARARDEQYF.

The V gene is TRBV19, the J gene TRBJ1-6, with D unresolved. Germline CDR1 and CDR2: LNHDA and SQIVND (reference sequence). The CDR3 totals 13 residues. V was clipped by 4 bases and J by 7 bases, with 8 bases between them. CDR3 in DNA: TGTGCCAGTAGTACGTTCCCCAATTCACCCCTCCACTTT. Translated, it gives CASSTFPNSPLHF.

The chain links TRBV5-5 to TRBJ1-5; D is unresolved. V dropped 0 bases and J dropped 1 base, with 5 bases sitting between them. This CDR3 spans 14 amino acids. The V gene's germline CDR1 is SGHKS and CDR2 YYEKEE (reference sequence). The CDR3 DNA follows: TGTGCCAGCAGCTTGGAGGTCAGCAATCAGCCCCAGCATTTT. Protein: CASSLEVSNQPQHF.